A single sample gave rise to the 5 T cell receptor beta chains below, sequenced in a study of cytomegalovirus exposure and HLA in healthy donors. Generated by immunoSEQ multiplex PCR, the TCRdb table keeps only in-frame clones and is missing some. The table records approximately 140,000 clones, approximately 86% of them present only once. The specimen sequenced was PBMCs. The receptor set was obtained from a man aged 18 to 30 in good health and CMV-seropositive.

The chain uses TRBV28 and TRBJ1-1; TRBD1 is a possible D gene (6 bases). Germline loops: CDR1 MDHEN, CDR2 SYDVKM. V was clipped by 3 bases and J by 2 bases, with 10 bases between them. The CDR3 covers 14 residues. In DNA form, the CDR3 reads TGTGCCAGCAGTTTGCGGACAGCAAACACTGAAGCTTTCTTT. It is translated as CASSLRTANTEAFF.

V gene TRBV2 combines with J gene TRBJ2-1; TRBD1 agrees at 7 bases. Germline V gives CDR1 SNHLY, CDR2 FYNNEI. The V segment lost 8 bases and the J segment 5 bases; nucleotides outside the gene matches: 6. This CDR3 has 13 amino acids. CDR3 sequence reads: CASLQDRNNEQFF. The CDR3 region has the DNA TGTGCCAGCCTACAGGACAGGAACAATGAGCAGTTCTTC.

The V call is TRBV2, the J call TRBJ1-5; 7 nucleotides agree with TRBD1. This CDR3 has 14 amino acids. Germline assignment: CDR1 SNHLY and CDR2 FYNNEI. V gave up 6 bases and J gave up 4 bases; unmatched junction bases: 6. CDR3 region: CASRSTGPNQPQHF. CDR3 DNA sequence: TGTGCCAGCAGGTCGACAGGGCCAAATCAGCCCCAGCATTTT.

The gene calls are TRBV7-8 and TRBJ1-5; 7 bases agree with TRBD1. CDR3 length: 15 residues. Unmatched junction bases numbered 7, after V lost 5 bases and J lost 3 bases. Per germline, CDR1 SGHVS and CDR2 FQNEAQ. The CDR3 loop reads CASSAGTVNNQPQHF. DNA of the CDR3: TGTGCCAGCAGCGCCGGGACAGTTAACAATCAGCCCCAGCATTTT.

The chain combines TRBV5-8 with TRBJ2-7; a possible D gene is TRBD1 (5 bases). The CDR3 is 15 residues long. Per the germline V gene, CDR1 is SGHTS and CDR2 is YDEGEE. V shed 5 bases and J shed 0 bases, with 15 bases lying between them. Here the CDR3 reads CASSSRQPRSYEQYF. The CDR3, as DNA: TGTGCCAGCAGTTCTCGACAGCCCCGCTCCTACGAGCAGTACTTC.